This TCR beta chain was sequenced during a study of Ad26.COV2.S vaccination and SARS-CoV-2 variants. At the level of the study: Once or twice, 56 days apart, Ad26.COV2.S was delivered intramuscularly.

Stated treatment: around 19 received Ad26.COV2.S at low or high dose, single or two shots; about 5 received placebo; per-sample allocation not given. Sampling happened 63 days after the first vaccine or placebo injection. Germline CDR1 and CDR2: LGHDT and YNNKEL (reference sequence). The V end lost 4 bases, the J end lost 4 bases, and 25 bases lay between the germline ends. The CDR3 spans 18 residues. Clones were sequenced by immunoSEQ multiplex PCR, and TCRdb holds only the in-frame ones, with some missing. This sample has 350,000 to 500,000 clones, with around 87% found just once. This clone was recorded only once. Its antigen is unknown. Broader study findings: Reports say spike-specific CD8+ and CD4+ T cell responses covered substantial breadth after vaccination. It was vaccine recipients, not placebo recipients, who had the higher spike-specific TCR breadth. TCR breadth and depth analyses may have underestimated total T cell responses.

Here the sequenced sample was peripheral blood, taken in a trial of Ad26.COV2.S vaccine versus placebo. The V and J genes are TRBV3-1 (or the pseudogene TRBV3-2) and TRBJ1-2; TRBD1 might be the D (5 bases). The clonotype comes from a person between 18 and 60 years old who received the Ad26.COV2.S COVID-19 vaccine or a placebo. DNA for the CDR3: TGTGCCAGCAGCCCCCGGGGTGGGACCAGCCGCTTAGGCTATGGCTACACCTTC. Translating it yields CASSPRGGTSRLGYGYTF.